This TCR beta chain derives from a study of CD8 T cells in Susac syndrome. Regarding the study as a whole: Susac CD8+ clonal expansion peaked in TEMRA cells and active patients. Five or six Susac-specific public clones appeared in CD8+ TEMRA repertoires, and around 16 in total CD8+ repertoires.

Per germline, CDR1 SGDLS and CDR2 YYNGEE. The CDR3 is 13 amino acids. V was pared by 3 bases and J by 6 bases, with 12 bases between. RNA amounts of about 0.45 to 1 ug underwent reverse transcription with random hexamers. Via MiXCR, TCRdb re-called the immunoSEQ multiplex PCR reads, giving one row per CDR3 protein. This repertoire shows roughly 88,000 distinct CDR3 sequences, approximately 96% found once; its top ten account for roughly 0.4%. A word on this clonotype: Its antigen is still unknown.

The recently defined diagnostic criteria for definite or probable disease were met by the Susac syndrome patients. This chain connects TRBV9 to TRBJ1-1, with D unclear. The specimen was CD8+ T cells from PBMCs. The sequence was obtained from a human donor with Susac syndrome. DNA of the CDR3: TGTGCCAGCAGCGAGATTACACCCCCTGAAGCTTTCTTT. Translating it yields CASSEITPPEAFF.